The T cell receptor beta chain described here comes from a study of early T cells in non-severe SARS-CoV-2 infection. This clonotype came up many times. The V and J ends lost 10 bases and 0 bases respectively, with 5 bases between them. This CDR3 is built from 11 residues. TCRdb re-called the 5' RACE reads with MiXCR, one entry per CDR3 protein. In the table there are almost 85,000 distinct CDR3 sequences, around 10% of which are singletons. V is TRBV12-3 or TRBV12-4 and J is TRBJ2-3; no reliable D call. The sequence was obtained from an adult who was a healthcare worker with PCR-confirmed SARS-CoV-2 infection or an uninfected control (not recorded which). Sequences were obtained from whole blood. Here the CDR3 DNA reads TGTGCCATCAGAAGCACAGATACGCAGTATTTT. Translated: CAIRSTDTQYF.